The clone carrying this T cell receptor beta chain was recorded a few times. Its specificity is not known. The PCR contained 60 Vbeta and 13 Jbeta primers. Methods used by the authors: Approximately 72 million unique TCR beta chains, about 11 million of them shared, were counted by a later analysis. Some clones are missing from TCRdb's copy, which holds only in-frame ones; the method was immunoSEQ multiplex PCR. V and J calls and clone size are copied from that table; D and trimming were computed from the DNA. This repertoire shows about 160,000 clones, roughly 80% found once; its top ten account for about 0.77%. This entry is derived from a study of cytomegalovirus exposure and HLA in healthy donors. Study information: Earlier, approximately 180 million T cells were analyzed, and about 100 million unique TCR beta sequences were found among them. Study-wide findings and caveats: Common viral pathogens seemed, in a later analysis, to connect with several of the most significant clusters. Beyond CMV serostatus, there was no information to go on about immune exposure.

After removal of 1 base from V and 3 bases from J, the junction contained 5 bases not matched to a gene. Germline V gives CDR1 LNHNV, CDR2 YYDKDF (reference sequence). This CDR3 spans 15 amino acids. The sequence was obtained from a woman aged 18-29 years in good health and CMV-seronegative. The sample comprised PBMCs. The chain uses TRBV15 and TRBJ1-2, with TRBD1 matching over 7 bases. CDR3 amino acids: CATSRGQGGYYGYTF. CDR3 DNA sequence: TGTGCCACCAGCAGAGGGCAGGGGGGATACTATGGCTACACCTTC. The full variable domain, its missing parts supplied by reference TRBV15 and TRBJ1-2, is DAMVIQNPRYQVTQFGKPVTLSCSQTLNHNVMYWYQQKSSQAPKLLFHYYDKDFNNEADTPDNFQSRRPNTSFCFLDIRSPGLGDTAMYLCATSRGQGGYYGYTFGSGTRLTVV.